Below, 24 T cell receptor beta chains from the same sample are listed, as sequenced in a study of vaccination and CD4 T cells after COVID-19. No antigen is known for these receptors. Sequencing of cultured CD4+ T cell DNA used the Oncomine TCR Beta short-read assay. TCRdb itself ran the PCR reads through MiXCR, one entry per CDR3 protein. The sample has some 20,000 distinct CDR3 sequences, roughly two fifths seen once. Sample treatment: approximately nine-day PBMC culture with coronavirus spike peptide pools or control peptides (ViraFEST assay). The source material was CD4+ T cells from blood, cultured in vitro. The receptors were sampled from a human donor who had recovered from COVID-19.

The chain couples TRBV6-1 to TRBJ2-1; a weak D match, TRBD2 (6 bases). Trimming removed 6 bases at V and 6 bases at J, with 39 bases between. The germline V gene has CDR1 MNHNS and CDR2 SASEGT. The CDR3 consists of 22 residues. As DNA, the CDR3 is TGTGCCAGCAGCATAAGGACATCCGTATATGGGATGTGGATAGCGGACGCCAATGAGCAGTTCTTC. Its translation: CASSIRTSVYGMWIADANEQFF.

The chain recombines TRBV6-2 or TRBV6-3 with TRBJ2-1; no definite D call. V was cut by 7 bases and J by 4 bases, with 8 bases left in between. The CDR3 spans 12 residues. CDR1 and CDR2 from the germline V gene are MNHEY and SVGEGT. CDR3 sequence (DNA): TGTGCCAGCAAGGGTCCGTACAATGAGCAGTTCTTC. Protein: CASKGPYNEQFF.

The V call is TRBV19, the J call TRBJ1-4; possibly TRBD1 for D (5 bases). Trimming cost V 2 bases and J 10 bases, with 8 bases left between them. CDR1 LNHDA and CDR2 SQIVND come from the germline V gene (reference sequence). The CDR3 is 12 residues long. The CDR3 loop reads CASSIPQGKLFF. The CDR3, as DNA: TGTGCCAGTAGTATACCTCAGGGAAAACTGTTTTTT.

The V and J genes are TRBV28 and TRBJ1-5; tentatively, D is TRBD1 (5 bases). V dropped 7 bases and J dropped 7 bases, with 17 bases sitting between them. From germline, CDR1 is MDHEN and CDR2 SYDVKM. The CDR3 length is 14 residues. DNA of the CDR3: TGTGCCAGCACCTCTGAGGGGCGGCTCCAGCCCCAGCATTTT. Its translation is CASTSEGRLQPQHF.

The rearrangement uses TRBV6-1 and TRBJ2-7; 7 bases line up with TRBD1. CDR1 is MNHNS and CDR2 is SASEGT in the germline V gene. The V gene end was trimmed by 10 bases and the J gene end by 2 bases; junction bases not matched to a gene: 5. The CDR3 is made up of 12 amino acids. The CDR3: CATRDSTYEQYF. In DNA, the CDR3 is TGTGCCACTCGGGACAGTACCTACGAGCAGTACTTC.

The gene calls are TRBV6-1 and TRBJ1-5, with D unresolved. This CDR3 spans 14 amino acids. The V gene lost 6 bases and the J gene lost 7 bases, with 16 bases spanning the gap. Germline-derived CDR1 and CDR2 are MNHNS and SASEGT. CDR3 amino acids: CASRQTQDYQPQHF. The DNA of the CDR3 is TGTGCCAGCAGACAGACCCAAGACTACCAGCCCCAGCATTTT.

DNA for the CDR3: TGTGCCAGTAGTATAGAGAGACCTTACAATGAGCAGTTCTTC. It codes for CASSIERPYNEQFF. The chain has TRBV19 and TRBJ2-1; D not resolved. This CDR3 is 14 amino acids long. Germline CDR1 is LNHDA and CDR2 is SQIVND (reference sequence). Deletions cut 0 bases from V and 4 bases from J, with 7 bases between.

V gene TRBV5-4 combines with J gene TRBJ1-6; tentatively, D is TRBD1 (5 bases). Germline CDR1 reads SGHNT; CDR2 reads YYREEE (reference sequence). The CDR3 is 15 amino acids. The V end lost 5 bases, the J end lost 8 bases, and 17 bases lay between the germline ends. This CDR3 reads CASSRETAWDSPLHF. CDR3 nucleotide sequence: TGTGCCAGCAGTAGGGAGACAGCATGGGATTCACCCCTCCACTTT. Complete variable domain (other parts from reference TRBV5-4 and TRBJ1-6): ETGVTQSPTHLIKTRGQQVTLRCSSQSGHNTVSWYQQALGQGPQFIFQYYREEENGRGNFPPRFSGLQFPNYSSELNVNALELDDSALYLCASSRETAWDSPLHFGNGTRLTVT.

This clonotype was observed a few times. This chain connects TRBV7-2 to TRBJ2-3; maybe TRBD2 (5 bases). V was shortened by 2 bases and J by 2 bases, with 11 bases between the two germline ends. The CDR3 runs to 15 residues. Germline V gives CDR1 SGHTA, CDR2 FQGNSA. The CDR3 loop is CASSLSSENTDTQYF. Here the CDR3 DNA reads TGTGCCAGCAGCTTAAGTAGCGAAAACACAGATACGCAGTATTTT.

The chain joins TRBV11-2 to TRBJ1-1; D gene unclear. Germline-derived CDR1 and CDR2 are SGHAT and FQNNGV. The CDR3 loop spans 14 amino acids. V lost 5 bases and J lost 0, with 10 bases in between. The CDR3 loop reads CASSRAVMNTEAFF. The CDR3 coding sequence is TGTGCCAGCAGCCGGGCCGTAATGAACACTGAAGCTTTCTTT.

The chain recombines TRBV30 with TRBJ2-7; 9 bases align to TRBD1. The CDR3 runs 13 residues. V dropped 1 base and J dropped 6; count of bases not matched to a gene: 4. From germline, CDR1 is GTSNPN and CDR2 SVGIG (reference sequence). CDR3 DNA sequence: TGTGCCTGGAGTGAGGGACAGGGAGGCGAGCAGTACTTC. Translation: CAWSEGQGGEQYF.

This chain links TRBV24-1 with TRBJ2-3, with 16 nucleotides matching TRBD2. In germline, CDR1 is KGHDR, CDR2 SFDVKD. CDR3 length: 17 residues. V lost 1 base to trimming and J lost 4 bases; unmatched junction nucleotides: 1. CDR3 region: CATSDLGTSGGADTQYF. CDR3 sequence (DNA): TGTGCCACCAGTGATTTAGGGACTAGCGGGGGGGCAGATACGCAGTATTTT.

The chain couples TRBV27 to TRBJ1-2; the D is unclear. From germline, CDR1 is MNHEY and CDR2 SMNVEV (reference sequence). Trimming took off 2 bases at V and 1 base at J, with 8 bases between the two ends. The CDR3 sequence is 14 residues long. CDR3 nucleotide sequence: TGTGCCAGCAGTTTAGCCTGGGGTAACTATGGCTACACCTTC. Translating gives CASSLAWGNYGYTF.

The gene calls are TRBV2 and TRBJ2-1, with 7 bases lining up with TRBD2. Germline CDR1 and CDR2: SNHLY and FYNNEI. The J segment lost 3 bases and the V segment lost 4 bases, leaving 6 bases of the junction unmatched. This CDR3 is built from 15 residues. The CDR3 region is CASSVAGGLYNEQFF. The CDR3 coding sequence is TGTGCCAGCAGTGTAGCGGGTGGCCTCTACAATGAGCAGTTCTTC.

CDR3 DNA: TGTGCCAGCAGCTTGGGTGCGGAGACCCAGTACTTC. Translated, it gives CASSLGAETQYF. V is TRBV5-4 and J is TRBJ2-5, with D unclear. Trimming removed 0 bases at V and 5 bases at J, with 5 bases between. The CDR3 contains 12 residues. Germline-derived CDR1 and CDR2 are SGHNT and YYREEE (reference sequence).

The chain links TRBV24-1 to TRBJ2-5; unclear D gene. The length of the CDR3 is 14 residues. Germline CDR1 is KGHDR and CDR2 is SFDVKD. The germline V and J ends were trimmed by 3 bases and 7 bases, with 14 bases remaining between them. CDR3: CATSDTGDLGTQYF. The CDR3 DNA reads as TGTGCCACCAGTGATACTGGGGATCTCGGGACCCAGTACTTC.

This rearrangement joins TRBV12-3 or TRBV12-4 to TRBJ2-5; 8 bases fit TRBD2. The CDR3 extends over 16 amino acids. With 3 bases clipped from V and 2 bases from J, the junction kept 8 bases outside the gene matches. The CDR3 loop reads CASSFSSGMWQETQYF. DNA of the CDR3: TGTGCCAGCAGTTTTAGTAGCGGGATGTGGCAAGAGACCCAGTACTTC.

This clonotype was counted a few times. This sequence joins TRBV7-2 and TRBJ2-7; 7 bases line up with TRBD1. The CDR3 sequence is 14 residues long. Germline V gene data show CDR1 as SGHTA and CDR2 as FQGNSA. The ends lost 4 bases at V and 2 bases at J; junction bases unmatched: 5. Here the CDR3 DNA reads TGTGCCAGCAGCTCCCAGACAGGGCCCTACGAGCAGTACTTC. This codes for CASSSQTGPYEQYF. The full variable domain, completed using reference TRBV7-2 and TRBJ2-7, is GAGVSQSPSNKVTEKGKDVELRCDPISGHTALYWYRQSLGQGLEFLIYFQGNSAPDKSGLPSDRFSAERTGGSVSTLTIQRTQQEDSAVYLCASSSQTGPYEQYFGPGTRLTVT.

This clonotype was observed a single time. The chain is built from TRBV7-6 and TRBJ2-1; D is undetermined. The germline gives CDR1 SGHVS, CDR2 FNYEAQ. With 1 base removed from V and 0 bases from J, the gap between germline ends came to 7 bases. The length of the CDR3 is 15 residues. The chain's CDR3 is CASSLVESSYNEQFF. CDR3 nucleotide sequence: TGTGCCAGCAGCTTAGTCGAGAGCTCCTACAATGAGCAGTTCTTC.

This clonotype was seen more than once but under ten times. The gene calls are TRBV4-1 and TRBJ2-3, with 10 bases lining up with TRBD2. Germline CDR1 reads MGHRA; CDR2 reads YSYEKL. The CDR3 is made up of 16 amino acids. V shed 0 bases, J shed 6 bases, and the junction held 6 bases outside the gene matches. The CDR3 spells CASSQDGAGGLDTQYF. The CDR3 DNA follows: TGCGCCAGCAGCCAAGATGGAGCGGGGGGGCTCGATACGCAGTATTTT.

The V gene is TRBV19, the J gene TRBJ1-1; 8 bases align to TRBD1. CDR1 LNHDA and CDR2 SQIVND come from the germline V gene (reference sequence). The CDR3 spans 13 residues. The V and J ends lost 6 bases and 4 bases, in that order; junction bases with no gene match: 4. The CDR3 sequence is CASSPTGGTEAFF. The CDR3 DNA reads TGTGCCAGTAGCCCAACAGGGGGCACTGAAGCTTTCTTT.

V is TRBV27 and J is TRBJ2-2; D is ambiguous. The CDR3 has 14 amino acids. The germline V gene encodes CDR1 MNHEY and CDR2 SMNVEV (reference sequence). Trimming removed 5 bases from V and 3 bases from J, with 10 bases in between. The chain's CDR3 is CASSPLTDTGELFF. As DNA, the CDR3 is TGTGCCAGCAGTCCCCTCACTGACACCGGGGAGCTGTTTTTT.

The rearrangement links TRBV28 to TRBJ1-1; tentative D call: TRBD1 (5 bases). CDR3 length: 15 amino acids. Trimming removed 11 bases at V and 0 bases at J, with 19 bases between. Germline values: CDR1 MDHEN, CDR2 SYDVKM. The CDR3 DNA reads TGTGCCGCGGTCGGGGGGATCATCATGAACACTGAAGCTTTCTTT. Its translation: CAAVGGIIMNTEAFF. Drawing the rest from reference TRBV28 and TRBJ1-1, the complete variable domain is DVKVTQSSRYLVKRTGEKVFLECVQDMDHENMFWYRQDPGLGLRLIYFSYDVKMKEKGDIPEGYSVSREKKERFSLILESASTNQTSMYLCAAVGGIIMNTEAFFGQGTRLTVV.

This clonotype has a single count. The chain combines TRBV15 with TRBJ2-7; a weak D match, TRBD1 (5 bases). Germline V gives CDR1 LNHNV, CDR2 YYDKDF (reference sequence). Trimming took off 3 bases at V and 2 bases at J, with 8 bases between the two ends. The CDR3 runs 13 residues. CDR3 nucleotides: TGTGCCACCAGCAGGGACACTGCCTACGAGCAGTACTTC. This encodes CATSRDTAYEQYF.